The sequence of this TCR beta chain was determined in a study of beta chain features in type 1 diabetes. All of the isolated RNA was reverse transcribed, so expressed TCRB transcripts were sequenced. This table comes from immunoSEQ multiplex PCR, and its TCRdb copy is limited to in-frame clones, with some not included. The data contain some 230,000 clones, 9.6% of them singletons. The study's findings and limits: PCR might show a preference for shorter templates, equally across patients and controls.

Using CD45RO/CCR7/CD25/CD127/CD95/CD27, CD4+ naive, central memory, regulatory and stem cell-like memory cells were sorted. V lost 2 bases to trimming and J lost 6 bases, with 15 bases between them. Germline CDR1 and CDR2: GTSNPN and SVGIG (reference sequence). The CDR3 loop spans 14 amino acids. This clone was observed a handful of times. Its antigen is undetermined. Sequenced input: naive CD4+ T cells from blood. V gene TRBV30 combines with J gene TRBJ2-3, with D tentatively TRBD1 (5 bases). The receptor was isolated from a woman between 18 and 30 years old in good health. CDR3 loop: CAWSQQGLADTQYF. The DNA for the CDR3 is TGTGCCTGGAGTCAGCAGGGATTGGCTGATACGCAGTATTTT.